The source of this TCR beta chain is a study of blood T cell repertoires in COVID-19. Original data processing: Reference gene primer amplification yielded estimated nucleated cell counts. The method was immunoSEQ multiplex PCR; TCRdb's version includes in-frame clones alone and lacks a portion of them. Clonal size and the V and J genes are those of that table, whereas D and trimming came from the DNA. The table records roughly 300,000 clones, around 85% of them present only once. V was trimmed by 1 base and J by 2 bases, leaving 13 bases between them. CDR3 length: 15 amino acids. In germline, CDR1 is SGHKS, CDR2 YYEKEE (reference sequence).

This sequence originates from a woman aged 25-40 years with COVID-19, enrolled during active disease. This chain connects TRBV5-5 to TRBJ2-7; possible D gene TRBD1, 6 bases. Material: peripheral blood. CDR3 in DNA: TGTGCCAGCAGCTTGCAGGTGGGACAAACCTACGAGCAGTACTTC. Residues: CASSLQVGQTYEQYF.